The sequence of this T cell receptor beta chain was determined in a study of a mutant IDH1 vaccine in newly diagnosed glioma. Assay: immunoSEQ multiplex PCR; the TCRdb copy retains only in-frame clones and omits some. The sample has about 61,000 clones; 80% are singletons. Trimming left V 6 bases short and J 9 bases short, with 13 bases between. This CDR3 is 12 amino acids long. Germline V gene sequence: CDR1 SGHRS, CDR2 YFSETQ. The time point denotes: week 11, during vaccination. A 20-mer mutant IDH1 peptide at 300 ug was injected subcutaneously with topical imiquimod. For this clone: Antigen: not known.

The receptor's source is a man between 45 and 60 years old with glioma. V and J are TRBV5-1 and TRBJ2-1, with a tentative D call TRBD2 (6 bases). Specimen: PBMCs, collected from a glioma patient whose treatment included an IDH1 peptide vaccine. CDR3 DNA: TGCGCCAGCACAAACGGGGGAGGTGAGCAGTTCTTC. This codes for CASTNGGGEQFF.